The 18 T cell receptor beta chains in this list originate from one sample, sequenced in a study of T cells in Graves' hyperthyroidism and ophthalmopathy. Amplification targeted TCR beta CDR3 regions from RNA transcripts. During a first-round RT-PCR of the TCR CDR3, the HTBI primer set was used. TCRdb re-derived calls from the multiplex PCR reads in MiXCR, one entry per CDR3 protein. Among about 520,000 distinct CDR3 sequences listed, roughly a quarter were seen once. The sample was blood. Receptors were obtained from a woman aged 25 to 39 with Graves' ophthalmopathy.

This clonotype was counted many times. CDR3 sequence reads: CASSLRTGSNYGYTF. As DNA, the CDR3 is TGTGCCAGCAGTTTACGGACAGGGTCGAACTATGGCTACACCTTC. The J gene is TRBJ1-2, the V gene TRBV12-3 or TRBV12-4; 8 positions agree with TRBD1. The CDR3 runs 15 residues. Unmatched junction bases numbered 4, after V lost 2 bases and J lost 2 bases.

This clonotype was seen ten or more times. V gene TRBV28 combines with J gene TRBJ1-1, with TRBD1 identical over 7 bases. After removal of 6 bases from V and 1 base from J, the junction contained 5 bases not matched to a gene. CDR3 size: 14 residues. Germline V gene data show CDR1 as MDHEN and CDR2 as SYDVKM. This chain's CDR3 is CASRLQGWNTEAFF. CDR3 DNA: TGTGCCAGCAGACTACAGGGGTGGAACACTGAAGCTTTCTTT.

There are a few counts of this clonotype. The rearrangement uses TRBV27 and TRBJ2-7; possibly TRBD1 for D (6 bases). There are 13 residues in the CDR3. V lost 6 bases to trimming and J lost 5 bases, with 14 bases between them. Germline V gene lookup returns CDR1 MNHEY and CDR2 SMNVEV (reference sequence). The CDR3 loop is CASSRDISNEQYF. As DNA, the CDR3 is TGTGCCAGCAGCCGGGACATAAGTAACGAGCAGTACTTC.

This clonotype was detected ten times or more. The chain recombines TRBV30 with TRBJ2-7; D is unclear. The CDR3 is made up of 13 amino acids. Trimming removed 2 bases at V and 2 bases at J, with 10 bases between. Germline V CDR1 and CDR2: GTSNPN, SVGIG (reference sequence). In DNA form, the CDR3 reads TGTGCCTGGAGTCACACACCGGCCTACGAGCAGTACTTC. Its translation: CAWSHTPAYEQYF.

This clonotype was seen repeatedly, ten times or more. The J gene is TRBJ2-2, the V gene TRBV6-5; 9 positions agree with TRBD1. V shed 11 bases and J 5 bases; nucleotides not matched to a gene: 6. This CDR3 is 13 amino acids long. Germline-derived CDR1 and CDR2 are MNHEY and SVGAGI. This CDR3 reads CAQGQGRTGELFF. The CDR3 nucleotides read TGTGCCCAGGGACAGGGAAGGACCGGGGAGCTGTTTTTT.

At least ten counts were recorded for this clonotype. The rearrangement links TRBV27 to TRBJ1-1; tentative D call: TRBD1 (6 bases). This CDR3 has 15 residues. CDR1 is MNHEY and CDR2 is SMNVEV in the germline V gene (reference sequence). V lost 0 bases, J lost 5 bases, and 13 bases lay in between. CDR3 DNA: TGTGCCAGCAGTTTATCTTGGGGGGCGGGTACTGAAGCTTTCTTT. Translated: CASSLSWGAGTEAFF.

This clonotype showed up just a few times. This chain uses TRBV12-3 or TRBV12-4 with TRBJ1-1, with a possible D match to TRBD1 (6 bases). V shed 4 bases and J shed 1 base, with 10 bases lying between them. CDR3 length: 14 residues. The CDR3 spells CASSSQGWNTEAFF. CDR3 in DNA: TGTGCCAGCAGTTCCCAGGGGTGGAACACTGAAGCTTTCTTT.

This clonotype was recorded at least ten times. The chain combines TRBV12-3 or TRBV12-4 with TRBJ2-7; tentative D call: TRBD2 (5 bases). This CDR3 has 12 residues. Trimming pared 3 bases from V and 5 bases from J, leaving 8 bases between. The CDR3 protein is CASSFSGNEQYF. In nucleotides, the CDR3 is TGTGCCAGCAGTTTTTCGGGGAACGAGCAGTACTTC.

The chain recombines TRBV7-8 with TRBJ2-7, with a weak D call TRBD1 (5 bases). Per germline, CDR1 SGHVS and CDR2 FQNEAQ. V was shortened by 3 bases and J by 6 bases, with 12 bases between the two germline ends. The CDR3 runs to 13 residues. DNA for the CDR3: TGTGCCAGCAGCTTCCACCAGGGATCCGAGCAGTACTTC. Translating gives CASSFHQGSEQYF. Filled out from reference TRBV7-8 and TRBJ2-7, the complete variable domain reads GAGVSQSPRYKVAKRGQDVALRCDPISGHVSLFWYQQALGQGPEFLTYFQNEAQLDKSGLPSDRFFAERPEGSVSTLKIQRTQQEDSAVYLCASSFHQGSEQYFGPGTRLTVT.

This clonotype has more than one count but fewer than ten. The chain employs TRBV11-2 and TRBJ2-7, with D perhaps TRBD1 or TRBD2 (6 bases each). Trimming took off 3 bases at V and 4 bases at J, with 13 bases between the two ends. The germline V gene has CDR1 SGHAT and CDR2 FQNNGV. This CDR3 has 14 amino acids. The CDR3 bases are TGTGCCAGCAGCTTCGTGGGGGGCCAGTACGAGCAGTACTTC. Translating gives CASSFVGGQYEQYF.

This clonotype was observed at least ten times. The chain is built from TRBV15 and TRBJ2-6; D is perhaps TRBD1 (6 bases). The CDR3 totals 14 residues. Per the germline V gene, CDR1 is LNHNV and CDR2 is YYDKDF (reference sequence). Trimming took 6 bases from V and 1 from J, leaving 7 bases between them. The DNA of the CDR3 is TGTGCCACCAGACAGGGTTCTGGGGCCAACGTCCTGACTTTC. This translates into CATRQGSGANVLTF.

To note about this clonotype: This CDR3 fails to terminate in the conserved phenylalanine or tryptophan, so it likely reflects a read error. The V and J genes are TRBV19 and TRBJ1-2, with D maybe TRBD1 (6 bases). The CDR3 has 16 residues. Trimming removed 2 bases from V and 3 bases from J, with 16 bases in between. The germline V gene encodes CDR1 LNHDA and CDR2 SQIVND (reference sequence). The CDR3 here is CASSILAGALDYGYTL. CDR3 nucleotides: TGTGCCAGTAGTATATTGGCAGGGGCCCTTGACTATGGCTACACCCTC.

This clonotype was counted at least ten times. The chain couples TRBV6-1 to TRBJ1-3, with D possibly being TRBD1 (6 bases). This CDR3 has 15 residues. The germline CDR1 and CDR2 sequences are MNHNS and SASEGT. V lost 6 bases and J lost 0, with 12 bases in between. The CDR3 protein is CASRNQGSSGNTIYF. Here the CDR3 DNA reads TGTGCCAGCAGAAATCAGGGGAGCTCTGGAAACACCATATATTTT.

This clonotype has more than one count but fewer than ten. The chain couples TRBV3-1 to TRBJ1-6; the D is unclear. V was trimmed by 3 bases and J by 7 bases, leaving 10 bases between them. The CDR3 runs 14 residues. Germline CDR1 reads LGHDT; CDR2 reads YNNKEL (reference sequence). The CDR3 here is CASSHAQANSPLHF. The CDR3, as DNA: TGTGCCAGCAGCCACGCGCAGGCAAATTCACCCCTCCACTTT.

V is TRBV19 and J is TRBJ1-1; a possible D gene is TRBD1 (6 bases). The CDR3 is made up of 18 amino acids. Germline assignment: CDR1 LNHDA and CDR2 SQIVND (reference sequence). The V gene lost 3 bases and the J gene lost 5 bases, with 25 bases spanning the gap. The CDR3 is CASSMSLGRGSKGTEAFF. The CDR3 DNA follows: TGTGCCAGTAGTATGTCGTTGGGCAGGGGATCAAAGGGGACTGAAGCTTTCTTT.

This clonotype was recorded at least ten times. This rearrangement joins TRBV28 to TRBJ2-7; no reliable D call. CDR3 length equals 10 residues. V dropped 5 bases and J dropped 6 bases, with 5 bases sitting between them. The germline gives CDR1 MDHEN, CDR2 SYDVKM. The CDR3 nucleotides read TGTGCCAGCAGTCGCTCCGAGCAGTACTTC. It specifies CASSRSEQYF.

The table lists this clonotype with a few counts. This chain connects TRBV3-1 to TRBJ1-2; D not certain. V dropped 0 bases and J dropped 4 bases, with 12 bases sitting between them. Per germline, CDR1 LGHDT and CDR2 YNNKEL (reference sequence). CDR3 length: 15 residues. The CDR3 DNA sequence: TGTGCCAGCAGCCAAGAGGGCCGGGTGACCTATGGCTACACCTTC. Protein: CASSQEGRVTYGYTF.

V gene TRBV6-1 combines with J gene TRBJ1-2, with D unclear. V shed 1 base and J shed 4 bases, with 16 bases lying between them. The V gene's germline CDR1 is MNHNS and CDR2 SASEGT. This CDR3 comprises 16 residues. The CDR3 DNA reads as TGTGCCAGCAGTGAAGGAAGCCTCACCCATGGCTATGGCTACACCTTC. Translated: CASSEGSLTHGYGYTF.